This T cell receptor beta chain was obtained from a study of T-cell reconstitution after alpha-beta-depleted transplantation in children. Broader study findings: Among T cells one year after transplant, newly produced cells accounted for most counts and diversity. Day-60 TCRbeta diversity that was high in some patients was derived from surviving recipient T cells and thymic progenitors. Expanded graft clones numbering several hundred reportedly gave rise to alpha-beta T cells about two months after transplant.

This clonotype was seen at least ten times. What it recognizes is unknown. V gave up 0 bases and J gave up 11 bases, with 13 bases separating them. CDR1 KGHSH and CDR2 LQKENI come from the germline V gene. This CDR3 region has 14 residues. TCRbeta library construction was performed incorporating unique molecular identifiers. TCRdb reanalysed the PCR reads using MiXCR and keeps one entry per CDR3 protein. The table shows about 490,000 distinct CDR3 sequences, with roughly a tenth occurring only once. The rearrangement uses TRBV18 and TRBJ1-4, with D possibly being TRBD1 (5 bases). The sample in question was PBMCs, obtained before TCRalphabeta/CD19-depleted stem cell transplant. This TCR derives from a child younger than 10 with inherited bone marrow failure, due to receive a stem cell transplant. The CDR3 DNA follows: TGTGCCAGCTCACCACCGGGAACTGGGGCGAAACTGTTTTTT. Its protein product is CASSPPGTGAKLFF.